The 14 T cell receptor beta chains given below trace back to one sample, sequenced in a study of cytomegalovirus exposure and HLA in healthy donors. The primer mix had 60 Vbeta and 13 Jbeta primers. Sequencing used immunoSEQ multiplex PCR; TCRdb keeps in-frame clones, though not all of them. The sample has 150,000 to 200,000 clones; 9.5% are singletons. The sample taken for sequencing was PBMCs. The receptors stem from a woman between 25 and 40 years old in good health and CMV-seropositive.

The chain joins TRBV19 to TRBJ1-4; 7 bases are shared with TRBD1. Germline V gives CDR1 LNHDA, CDR2 SQIVND (reference sequence). V was pared by 2 bases and J by 5 bases, with 8 bases of the junction left unmatched. The CDR3 extends over 16 amino acids. CDR3 loop: CASSIFFGTVNEKLFF. CDR3 DNA: TGTGCCAGTAGTATATTCTTCGGGACAGTGAATGAAAAACTGTTTTTT.

This clone turned up a few times. This chain connects TRBV7-9 to TRBJ2-7, with 16 positions matching TRBD2. The CDR3 loop spans 17 amino acids. CDR1 SEHNR and CDR2 FQNEAQ come from the germline V gene (reference sequence). The V and J ends lost 5 bases and 7 bases, in that order; junction bases with no gene match: 11. The CDR3 is CASSPGLAGGLSREQYF. The DNA of the CDR3 is TGTGCCAGCAGCCCGGGACTAGCGGGAGGGCTGTCTCGGGAGCAGTACTTC.

The rearrangement links TRBV30 to TRBJ2-5, with TRBD1 as a possible D gene (5 bases). The CDR3 loop spans 13 amino acids. The germline V gene encodes CDR1 GTSNPN and CDR2 SVGIG (reference sequence). The V gene lost 5 bases and the J gene lost 4 bases, with 14 bases spanning the gap. For the CDR3, the DNA is TGTGCCTGGGTCCGACAGTCGGGAGAGACCCAGTACTTC. Translation: CAWVRQSGETQYF.

V gene TRBV6-5 combines with J gene TRBJ2-3; tentatively, D is TRBD2 (6 bases). The germline gives CDR1 MNHEY, CDR2 SVGAGI. This CDR3 has 15 residues. V was pared by 6 bases and J by 0 bases, with 13 bases between. CDR3 nucleotide sequence: TGTGCCAGCAGGGACGGGACTTCTAGCACAGATACGCAGTATTTT. Protein: CASRDGTSSTDTQYF.

The chain links TRBV7-9 to TRBJ2-2; D unresolved. Germline V gene sequence: CDR1 SEHNR, CDR2 FQNEAQ (reference sequence). V was pared by 2 bases and J by 5 bases, with 12 bases between. This CDR3 contains 15 residues. The CDR3, as DNA: TGTGCCAGCAGCTTAAAAGAGACTTCAACCGGGGAGCTGTTTTTT. Protein sequence: CASSLKETSTGELFF.

The sample holds a few counts of this clone. V and J are TRBV9 and TRBJ2-7; 16 positions agree with TRBD2. The V gene end was trimmed by 0 bases and the J gene end by 6 bases; junction bases not matched to a gene: 9. CDR3 size: 18 residues. Germline V gene sequence: CDR1 SGDLS, CDR2 YYNGEE. The CDR3 here is CASSVDPGLAGGSGEQYF. CDR3 coding DNA: TGTGCCAGCAGCGTAGACCCGGGACTAGCGGGAGGGTCTGGCGAGCAGTACTTC.

This clone was detected ten times or more. This chain links TRBV7-9 with TRBJ2-1, with 10 bases that match TRBD2. CDR3 length equals 17 residues. Germline assignment: CDR1 SEHNR and CDR2 FQNEAQ (reference sequence). J was trimmed by 5 bases and V by 0 bases; bases with no gene match: 7. The CDR3 sequence: CASSLALGLASHNEQFF. Written as DNA, the CDR3 is TGTGCCAGCAGCTTAGCCCTGGGACTAGCGAGCCACAATGAGCAGTTCTTC.

This clone was counted between two and nine times. The chain is built from TRBV5-4 and TRBJ1-1; D ambiguous. Germline CDR1 reads SGHNT; CDR2 reads YYREEE (reference sequence). The CDR3 runs 12 residues. Trimming removed 4 bases from V and 11 bases from J, with 15 bases in between. The CDR3 here is CASSLPGEMAFF. The CDR3 DNA sequence: TGTGCCAGCAGCCTGCCCGGGGAAATGGCTTTCTTT.

The chain carries TRBV9 and TRBJ1-2; 10 bases match TRBD1. The CDR3 extends over 14 amino acids. The trim removed 4 bases at V and 4 bases at J, leaving 4 bases unmatched. The germline CDR1 and CDR2 sequences are SGDLS and YYNGEE. DNA of the CDR3: TGTGCCAGCAGCCCTTGGACAGGGGGCTATGGCTACACCTTC. Its translation is CASSPWTGGYGYTF.

This clone was counted between two and nine times. The chain combines TRBV25-1 with TRBJ1-4; possible D gene TRBD1, 5 bases. The CDR3 covers 14 residues. Deletions cut 8 bases from V and 8 bases from J, with 18 bases between. Looked up from germline, CDR1 is MGHDK and CDR2 is SYGVNS. For the CDR3, the DNA is TGTGCCAGCGGCGAACACAGCACAGGAGAAAAACTGTTTTTT. Its protein product is CASGEHSTGEKLFF.

J is TRBJ2-5 and V is TRBV6-1; D might be TRBD1 (6 bases). CDR3 length: 13 amino acids. Trimming shortened V by 5 bases and J by 7 bases, and 14 bases separated the two germline ends. CDR1 MNHNS and CDR2 SASEGT come from the germline V gene. CDR3 sequence: CASSPQGMGTQYF. The CDR3 DNA sequence: TGTGCCAGCAGTCCACAGGGAATGGGGACCCAGTACTTC.

This clone has a handful of counts. The chain couples TRBV5-1 to TRBJ1-2; the D is unclear. Germline V CDR1 and CDR2: SGHRS, YFSETQ. V dropped 0 bases and J dropped 8 bases, with 8 bases sitting between them. This CDR3 is built from 12 residues. CDR3 loop: CASSLAGGGYTF. The CDR3 DNA is TGCGCCAGCAGCTTGGCCGGCGGGGGCTACACCTTC.

The sample holds a few counts of this clone. The chain links TRBV5-6 to TRBJ2-5, with 16 bases fitting TRBD2. The V gene's germline CDR1 is SGHDT and CDR2 YYEEEE. Trimming removed 3 bases from V and 12 bases from J; junction bases left unmatched: 2. The CDR3 consists of 13 residues. CDR3 in DNA: TGTGCCAGCAGCTCCGGGACTAGCGGGAGGGAGTACTTC. Protein sequence: CASSSGTSGREYF.

This clone was counted between two and nine times. J is TRBJ2-7 and V is TRBV6-5, with D maybe TRBD1 (5 bases). V gave up 3 bases and J gave up 2 bases, with 17 bases separating them. The CDR3 loop spans 16 amino acids. The germline V gene has CDR1 MNHEY and CDR2 SVGAGI. Here the CDR3 DNA reads TGTGCCAGCAGTTATTCCCCCCCAGGGCCACCCTACGAGCAGTACTTC. This translates into CASSYSPPGPPYEQYF.